The rows below give T cell receptor beta chains drawn from one sample of a study of response to subunit inactivated influenza vaccine. TCRdb reanalysed the RT-PCR reads using MiXCR and keeps one entry per CDR3 protein. Of 500,000 to 750,000 distinct CDR3 sequences in the sample, 11% to 15% were seen once. This specimen was PBMCs from blood, taken 12 days after vaccination. These receptors were collected from a man aged 50-60 years who received an inactivated influenza vaccine. CDR3s include the opening cysteine and the closing phenylalanine or tryptophan. A D gene is named only where the DNA matches it firmly. Not all rows give a size; the values are once, few, many and, for expanded clones, a class.

clone_size: -
v_call: TRBV9
d_call: TRBD2
j_call: TRBJ2-1
cdr3_nt: TGTGCCAGCAGCGTTAGGGGACTACGATACGATGAGCAGTTCTTC
cdr3_aa: CASSVRGLRYDEQFF

clone_size: many
v_call: TRBV12-3/TRBV12-4
d_call: -
j_call: TRBJ2-1
cdr3_nt: TGTGCCAGCAGCCCTAGGGAGCGGCAAAAATCAGAGCAGTTCTTC
cdr3_aa: CASSPRERQKSEQFF

clone_size: -
v_call: TRBV10-3
d_call: TRBD2
j_call: TRBJ2-2
cdr3_nt: TGTGCCATCAGTGAGCGAAGCGGGGTGAACACCGGGGAGCTGTTTTTT
cdr3_aa: CAISERSGVNTGELFF

clone_size: many
v_call: TRBV7-2
d_call: -
j_call: TRBJ1-5
cdr3_nt: TGTGCCAGCAGTTTTCTCAATCAGCCCCAGCATTTT
cdr3_aa: CASSFLNQPQHF

clone_size: -
v_call: TRBV10-3
d_call: -
j_call: TRBJ2-2
cdr3_nt: TGTGCCGCAAGACAGGCCGGCGACACCGGGGAGCTGTTTTTT
cdr3_aa: CAARQAGDTGELFF

clone_size: few
v_call: TRBV3-1
d_call: TRBD2
j_call: TRBJ2-1
cdr3_nt: TGTGCCAGCAGCCCCTTTGGGCTAGCGGGGTACAATGAGCAGTTCTTC
cdr3_aa: CASSPFGLAGYNEQFF

clone_size: few
v_call: TRBV18
d_call: -
j_call: TRBJ2-3
cdr3_nt: TGTGCCAGCTCACCGAGGGAGAAGTCCACAGATACGCAGTATTTT
cdr3_aa: CASSPREKSTDTQYF

clone_size: once
v_call: TRBV6-1
d_call: -
j_call: TRBJ2-1
cdr3_nt: TGTGCCAGCAGCTCCGGGACAGCGGGGAATGAGCAGTTCTTC
cdr3_aa: CASSSGTAGNEQFF

clone_size: few
v_call: TRBV20-1
d_call: -
j_call: TRBJ2-2
cdr3_nt: TGCAGTGCTAGAGTGGGGGGAGGATTGACCGGGGAGCTGTTTTTT
cdr3_aa: CSARVGGGLTGELFF

clone_size: few
v_call: TRBV10-1
d_call: TRBD1
j_call: TRBJ2-2
cdr3_nt: TGCGCCAGCAGTCAGGGGGCTGGTAACACCGGGGAGCTGTTTTTT
cdr3_aa: CASSQGAGNTGELFF

clone_size: many
v_call: TRBV5-1
d_call: TRBD2
j_call: TRBJ2-1
cdr3_nt: TGCGCCAGCAGCACCTTAGCGGGAGGGAGTGATGAGCAGTTCTTC
cdr3_aa: CASSTLAGGSDEQFF

clone_size: -
v_call: TRBV7-2
d_call: TRBD1
j_call: TRBJ1-1
cdr3_nt: TGTGCCAGCAGCGCAACAGGGGGCGGTAGCACTGAAGCTTTCTTT
cdr3_aa: CASSATGGGSTEAFF

clone_size: -
v_call: TRBV27
d_call: -
j_call: TRBJ2-3
cdr3_nt: TGTGCCACTAGGAGGGGCCGCACAGATACGCAGTATTTT
cdr3_aa: CATRRGRTDTQYF

clone_size: few
v_call: TRBV4-2
d_call: -
j_call: TRBJ2-1
cdr3_nt: TGTGCCAGCAGCTTTCCCGGGGAAGCGTACGGGCGTAATGAGCAGTTCTTC
cdr3_aa: CASSFPGEAYGRNEQFF

clone_size: -
v_call: TRBV20-1
d_call: -
j_call: TRBJ2-1
cdr3_nt: TGCAGTGCTCCAGGACTATCCCACTCCTACAATGAGCAGTTCTTC
cdr3_aa: CSAPGLSHSYNEQFF

clone_size: many
v_call: TRBV9
d_call: -
j_call: TRBJ2-7
cdr3_nt: TGTGCCAGCAGCGTTGGTTTTGGCCAGCGGACCTACGAGCAGTACTTC
cdr3_aa: CASSVGFGQRTYEQYF

clone_size: few
v_call: TRBV15
d_call: -
j_call: TRBJ1-4
cdr3_nt: TGTGCCACCAGCAGAGGATCGGGACCGCCAAATGAAAAACTGTTTTTT
cdr3_aa: CATSRGSGPPNEKLFF

clone_size: many
v_call: TRBV27
d_call: TRBD1
j_call: TRBJ2-7
cdr3_nt: TGTGCCAGCAGCCTCTCCTGGGACAGCTCCTACGAGCAGTACTTC
cdr3_aa: CASSLSWDSSYEQYF

clone_size: few
v_call: TRBV11-3
d_call: -
j_call: TRBJ2-1
cdr3_nt: TGTGCCAGCAGCTTAGATCCCCCAGGGGGGTTTTACAATGAGCAGTTCTTC
cdr3_aa: CASSLDPPGGFYNEQFF

clone_size: many
v_call: TRBV29-1
d_call: -
j_call: TRBJ2-7
cdr3_nt: TGCAGCGTCTCCTCGGGGACAAGAGCCTACGAGCAGTACTTC
cdr3_aa: CSVSSGTRAYEQYF

clone_size: -
v_call: TRBV7-8
d_call: -
j_call: TRBJ1-2
cdr3_nt: TGTGCCAGCAGCTTAATCGCGGGACGGGAGGTTGGCGGCTACACCTTC
cdr3_aa: CASSLIAGREVGGYTF

clone_size: few
v_call: TRBV20-1
d_call: -
j_call: TRBJ2-7
cdr3_nt: TGCAGTGGGGATAGCGGCGACGAGCAGTACTTC
cdr3_aa: CSGDSGDEQYF

clone_size: many
v_call: TRBV12-3/TRBV12-4
d_call: -
j_call: TRBJ2-3
cdr3_nt: TGTGCCAGCAGCACAGACATACGCACAGATACGCAGTATTTT
cdr3_aa: CASSTDIRTDTQYF

clone_size: many
v_call: TRBV11-2
d_call: -
j_call: TRBJ2-1
cdr3_nt: TGTGCCAGCAGCTTTAGTGACGGGGGAGTCATGAATGAGCAGTTCTTC
cdr3_aa: CASSFSDGGVMNEQFF

clone_size: many
v_call: TRBV7-8
d_call: TRBD2
j_call: TRBJ2-2
cdr3_nt: TGTGCCAGCAGCCTTCTAGCGGGAGGGAACACCGGGGAGCTGTTTTTT
cdr3_aa: CASSLLAGGNTGELFF

clone_size: -
v_call: TRBV12-3/TRBV12-4
d_call: -
j_call: TRBJ2-4
cdr3_nt: TGTGCCAGCAGTTTAACGGGACCGGGTCGGGACATTCAGTACTTC
cdr3_aa: CASSLTGPGRDIQYF

clone_size: -
v_call: TRBV18
d_call: TRBD1
j_call: TRBJ1-2
cdr3_nt: TGTGCCAGCTCTAAGGGGGCGCGGAGCTATGGCTACACCTTC
cdr3_aa: CASSKGARSYGYTF

clone_size: many
v_call: TRBV15
d_call: -
j_call: TRBJ2-5
cdr3_nt: TGTGCCACCAGCAGAAGTACTGTTATGCCCGGCCAAGAGACCCAGTACTTC
cdr3_aa: CATSRSTVMPGQETQYF

clone_size: few
v_call: TRBV7-8
d_call: -
j_call: TRBJ1-5
cdr3_nt: TGTGCCAGCAGCCCGTGGCCGACAAAGCATAATCAGCCCCAGCATTTT
cdr3_aa: CASSPWPTKHNQPQHF

clone_size: many
v_call: TRBV15
d_call: -
j_call: TRBJ2-3
cdr3_nt: TGTGCCACCAGCAGAGATTGGGGGGATACGCAGTATTTT
cdr3_aa: CATSRDWGDTQYF